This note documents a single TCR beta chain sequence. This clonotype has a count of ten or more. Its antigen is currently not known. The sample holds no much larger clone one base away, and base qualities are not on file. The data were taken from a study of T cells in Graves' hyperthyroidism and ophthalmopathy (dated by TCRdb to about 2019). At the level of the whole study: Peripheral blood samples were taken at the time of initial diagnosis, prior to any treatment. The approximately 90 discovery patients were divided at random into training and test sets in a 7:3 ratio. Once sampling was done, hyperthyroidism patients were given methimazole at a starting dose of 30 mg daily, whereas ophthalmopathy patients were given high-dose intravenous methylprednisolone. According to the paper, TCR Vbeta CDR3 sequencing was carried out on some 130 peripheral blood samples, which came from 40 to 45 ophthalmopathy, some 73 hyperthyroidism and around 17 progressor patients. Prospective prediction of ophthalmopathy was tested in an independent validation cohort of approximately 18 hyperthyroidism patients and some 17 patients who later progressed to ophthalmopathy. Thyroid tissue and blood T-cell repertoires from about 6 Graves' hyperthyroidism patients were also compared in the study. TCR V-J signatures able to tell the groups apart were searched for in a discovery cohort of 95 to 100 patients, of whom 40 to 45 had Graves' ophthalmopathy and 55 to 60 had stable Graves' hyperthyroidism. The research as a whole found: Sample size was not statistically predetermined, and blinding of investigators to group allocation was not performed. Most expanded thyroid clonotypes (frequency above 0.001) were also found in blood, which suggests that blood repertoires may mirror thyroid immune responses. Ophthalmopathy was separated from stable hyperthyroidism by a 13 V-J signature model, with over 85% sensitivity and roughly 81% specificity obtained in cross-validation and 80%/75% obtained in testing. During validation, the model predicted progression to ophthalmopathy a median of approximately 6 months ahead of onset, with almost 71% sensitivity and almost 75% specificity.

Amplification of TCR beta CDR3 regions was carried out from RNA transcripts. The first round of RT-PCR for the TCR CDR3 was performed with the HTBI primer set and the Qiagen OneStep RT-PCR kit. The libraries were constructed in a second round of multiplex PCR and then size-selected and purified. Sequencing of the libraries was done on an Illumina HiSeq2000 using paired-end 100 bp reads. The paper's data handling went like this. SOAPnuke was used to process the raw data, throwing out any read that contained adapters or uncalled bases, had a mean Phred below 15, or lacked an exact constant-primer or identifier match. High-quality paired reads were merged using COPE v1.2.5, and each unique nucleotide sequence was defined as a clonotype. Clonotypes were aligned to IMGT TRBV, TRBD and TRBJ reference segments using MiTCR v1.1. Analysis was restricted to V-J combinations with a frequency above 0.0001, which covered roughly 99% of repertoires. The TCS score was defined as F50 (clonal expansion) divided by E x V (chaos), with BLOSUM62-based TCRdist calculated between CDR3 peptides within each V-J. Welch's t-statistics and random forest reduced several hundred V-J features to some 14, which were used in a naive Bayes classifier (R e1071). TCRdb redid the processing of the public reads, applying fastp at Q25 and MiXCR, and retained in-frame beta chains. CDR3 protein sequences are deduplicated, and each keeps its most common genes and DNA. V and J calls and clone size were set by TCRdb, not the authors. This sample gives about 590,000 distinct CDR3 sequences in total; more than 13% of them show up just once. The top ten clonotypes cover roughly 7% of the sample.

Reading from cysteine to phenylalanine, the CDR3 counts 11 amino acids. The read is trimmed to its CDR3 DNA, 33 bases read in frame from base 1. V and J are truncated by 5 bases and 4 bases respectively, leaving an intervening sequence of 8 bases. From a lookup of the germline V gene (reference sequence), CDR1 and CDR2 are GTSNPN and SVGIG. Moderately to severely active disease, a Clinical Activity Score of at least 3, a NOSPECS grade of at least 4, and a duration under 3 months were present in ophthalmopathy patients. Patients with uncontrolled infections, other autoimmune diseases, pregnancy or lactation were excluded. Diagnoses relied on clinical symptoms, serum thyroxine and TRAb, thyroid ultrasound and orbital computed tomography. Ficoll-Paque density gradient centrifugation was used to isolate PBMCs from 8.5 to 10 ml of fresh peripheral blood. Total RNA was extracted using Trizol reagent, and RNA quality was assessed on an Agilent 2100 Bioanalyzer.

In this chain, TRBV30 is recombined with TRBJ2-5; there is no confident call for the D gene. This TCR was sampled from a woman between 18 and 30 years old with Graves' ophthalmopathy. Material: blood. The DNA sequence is TGTGCCTGGGATATGGGAGAGACCCAGTACTTC. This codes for CAWDMGETQYF.